The present entry profiles one T cell receptor beta chain with its context. Sequencing used immunoSEQ v3. TCRdb's table, derived via immunoSEQ multiplex PCR, lists solely in-frame clones and lacks some. This sample yields some 50,000 clones, of which around three quarters are seen a single time; less than 15% belongs to the top ten. Time point meaning: pre-treatment sample, taken before nivolumab and TIL therapy. Stage 4 NSCLC adults joined between late 2017 and January 2020. This specimen belongs to a study of TIL therapy for anti-PD-1-resistant metastatic lung cancer. Study-wide context: Tumor harvest preceded PD-1/PD-L1 blockade, followed by nivolumab treatment.

V was clipped by 8 bases and J by 6 bases; unmatched bases: 17. Germline V gives CDR1 LNHDA, CDR2 SQIVND (reference sequence). The CDR3 totals 17 residues. The material was blood, obtained at baseline. This chain uses TRBV19 with TRBJ2-2; TRBD2 aligns across 8 bases. The sequence was obtained from an older man with non-small cell lung cancer. CDR3 DNA: TGTGCCAGTCTCTCGGCGTCTCTTGCGGGAGGCGCCGGGGAGCTGTTTTTT. This sequence encodes CASLSASLAGGAGELFF.